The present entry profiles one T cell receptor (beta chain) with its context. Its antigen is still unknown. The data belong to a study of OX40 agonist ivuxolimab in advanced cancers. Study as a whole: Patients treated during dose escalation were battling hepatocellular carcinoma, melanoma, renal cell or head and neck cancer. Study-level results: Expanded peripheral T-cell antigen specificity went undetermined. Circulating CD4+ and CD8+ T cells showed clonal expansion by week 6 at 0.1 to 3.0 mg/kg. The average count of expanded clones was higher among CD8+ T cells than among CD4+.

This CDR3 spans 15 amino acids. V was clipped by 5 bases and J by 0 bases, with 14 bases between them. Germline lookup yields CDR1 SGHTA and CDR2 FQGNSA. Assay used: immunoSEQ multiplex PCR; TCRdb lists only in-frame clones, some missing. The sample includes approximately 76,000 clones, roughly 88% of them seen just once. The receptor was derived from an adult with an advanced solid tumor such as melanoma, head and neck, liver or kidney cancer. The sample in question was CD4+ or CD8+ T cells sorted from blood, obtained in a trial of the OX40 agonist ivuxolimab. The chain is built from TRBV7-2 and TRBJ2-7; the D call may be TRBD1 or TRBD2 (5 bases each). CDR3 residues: CASSPGTRSSYEQYF. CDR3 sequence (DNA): TGTGCCAGCAGCCCTGGGACCCGCAGCTCCTACGAGCAGTACTTC.